One and the same sample provided the 18 T cell receptor beta chains below, sequenced in a study of OX40 agonist ivuxolimab in advanced cancers. The repertoire was sequenced with immunoSEQ multiplex PCR; TCRdb's copy has only in-frame clones and lacks some. Altogether under 85,000 clones are present, 80% to 85% being singletons, with the ten largest covering approximately 5%. The sequencing used CD4+ or CD8+ T cells sorted from blood, collected in a trial of the OX40 agonist ivuxolimab. The receptors shown here come from an adult with an advanced solid tumor such as melanoma, head and neck, liver or kidney cancer.

Note on this clone: Other nucleotide sequences in the sample specify the same CDR3. This rearrangement joins TRBV20-1 to TRBJ1-2; D remains ambiguous. V lost 5 bases, J lost 8 bases, and 6 bases lay in between. The CDR3 spans 9 residues. Germline V gives CDR1 DFQATT, CDR2 SNEGSKA (reference sequence). The CDR3 sequence: CSALEGYTF. CDR3 sequence (DNA): TGCAGTGCTCTAGAGGGCTACACCTTC.

This rearrangement joins TRBV28 to TRBJ2-1, with D perhaps TRBD2 (6 bases). CDR1 and CDR2 (germline): MDHEN, SYDVKM. The CDR3 contains 15 residues. V lost 6 bases to trimming and J lost 12 bases, with 24 bases between them. The CDR3 loop is CASSSPSSGPLGQFF. The CDR3 DNA follows: TGTGCCAGCAGCTCCCCCTCCAGCGGGCCCCTCGGGCAGTTCTTC.

This clone was picked up a small number of times. The gene calls are TRBV12-5 and TRBJ1-3, with D tentatively TRBD1 (5 bases). V dropped 2 bases and J dropped 4 bases, with 15 bases sitting between them. CDR3 size: 16 residues. Germline V gives CDR1 LGHNT, CDR2 FRNRAP. CDR3 in DNA: TGTGCTAGTGGTTTGCCTCGGACACGGACCGGAAACACCATATATTTT. This encodes CASGLPRTRTGNTIYF.

The rearrangement links TRBV7-3 to TRBJ1-2; tentatively, D is TRBD1 (5 bases). The CDR3 is made up of 13 amino acids. Germline V gene lookup returns CDR1 SGHTA and CDR2 FQGTGA. V was trimmed by 5 bases and J by 4 bases, leaving 11 bases between them. CDR3 sequence: CASSPTGGYGYTF. The CDR3, as DNA: TGTGCCAGCAGCCCAACCGGGGGCTATGGCTACACCTTC.

The chain recombines TRBV7-9 with TRBJ1-1; D may be TRBD1 (6 bases). Trimming removed 3 bases at V and 6 bases at J, with 11 bases between. The germline V gene has CDR1 SEHNR and CDR2 FQNEAQ (reference sequence). The CDR3 loop spans 13 amino acids. The CDR3 coding sequence is TGTGCCAGCAGCTTGTTGGGACACCCTGAAGCTTTCTTT. Protein product: CASSLLGHPEAFF.

V usage is TRBV6-5 and J usage is TRBJ2-6, with 7 bases aligning to TRBD1. The CDR3 length is 15 residues. Trimming removed 5 bases from V and 0 bases from J; junction bases left unmatched: 1. Germline V gene data show CDR1 as MNHEY and CDR2 as SVGAGI. CDR3 DNA sequence: TGTGCCAGCAGTACAGGGGACTCTGGGGCCAACGTCCTGACTTTC. The encoded protein is CASSTGDSGANVLTF.

The chain employs TRBV4-1 and TRBJ1-5; 10 bases map to TRBD1. This CDR3 has 17 amino acids. Germline CDR1 and CDR2: MGHRA and YSYEKL. The junction had 9 bases not matched to a gene; V was cut back by 1 base and J by 6 bases. This chain's CDR3 is CASSQVPGQGFGQPQHF. The CDR3, as DNA: TGCGCCAGCAGCCAAGTTCCGGGACAGGGGTTCGGTCAGCCCCAGCATTTT.

The V and J genes are TRBV2 and TRBJ1-2, with 7 bases aligning to TRBD1. Germline-derived CDR1 and CDR2 are SNHLY and FYNNEI. The CDR3 has 15 amino acids. The V segment lost 2 bases and the J segment 2 bases; nucleotides outside the gene matches: 5. This CDR3 is CASSEQIQGNYGYTF. The CDR3 nucleotides are TGTGCCAGCAGTGAACAGATACAGGGGAACTATGGCTACACCTTC.

The V call is TRBV14, the J call TRBJ1-1; D is undetermined. Germline V CDR1 and CDR2: SGHDN, FVKESK. This CDR3 region has 14 residues. V lost 0 bases, J lost 2 bases, and 7 bases lay in between. The CDR3 DNA is TGTGCCAGCAGCCAAGATACCGATAACACTGAAGCTTTCTTT. Its protein is CASSQDTDNTEAFF.

This chain connects TRBV7-2 to TRBJ2-4, with 10 bases aligning to TRBD2. V lost 4 bases, J lost 5 bases, and 2 bases stayed unmatched. Germline lookup yields CDR1 SGHTA and CDR2 FQGNSA. CDR3 length: 14 residues. In DNA form, the CDR3 reads TGTGCCAGCAGCTCCGGACTAGCGGAAAACATTCAGTACTTC. Translating gives CASSSGLAENIQYF.

V and J are TRBV21-1 and TRBJ1-1. TRBV21-1 is termed a pseudogene. The CDR3 sequence is 18 residues long. CDR3: CASSREGRVGGTGTEAFF. In DNA, the CDR3 is TGTGCCAGCAGCAGGGAGGGCAGGGTAGGAGGAACAGGGACTGAAGCTTTCTTT.

The V and J genes are TRBV11-2 and TRBJ1-2, with TRBD1 as a possible D gene (5 bases). Germline V gene lookup returns CDR1 SGHAT and CDR2 FQNNGV. V lost 11 bases to trimming and J lost 3 bases, with 22 bases between them. This CDR3 spans 15 amino acids. The CDR3 loop reads CAPWEGLSMDYGYTF. The CDR3 coding sequence is TGTGCCCCCTGGGAGGGGTTATCCATGGACTATGGCTACACCTTC.

The J gene is TRBJ2-1, the V gene TRBV11-2, with TRBD1 identical over 10 bases. Trimming at V came to 5 bases and at J to 7 bases, leaving 5 bases not matched to a gene. The germline gives CDR1 SGHAT, CDR2 FQNNGV. The CDR3 consists of 14 residues. This CDR3 is CASSPDRGRNEQFF. The CDR3 DNA follows: TGTGCCAGCAGCCCGGACAGGGGGAGAAATGAGCAGTTCTTC. Drawing the rest from reference TRBV11-2 and TRBJ2-1, the complete variable domain is EAGVAQSPRYKIIEKRQSVAFWCNPISGHATLYWYQQILGQGPKLLIQFQNNGVVDDSQLPKDRFSAERLKGVDSTLKIQPAKLEDSAVYLCASSPDRGRNEQFFGPGTRLTVL.

The chain couples TRBV5-1 to TRBJ2-5; D is undetermined. Germline V gene sequence: CDR1 SGHRS, CDR2 YFSETQ. The V end lost 0 bases, the J end lost 0 bases, and 12 bases lay between the germline ends. The CDR3 consists of 16 residues. The CDR3 region is CASSLGVARYQETQYF. The CDR3 DNA is TGCGCCAGCAGCTTGGGGGTAGCAAGGTACCAAGAGACCCAGTACTTC.

V and J are TRBV6-5 and TRBJ1-2; 10 nucleotides align to TRBD1. CDR1 and CDR2 from the germline V gene are MNHEY and SVGAGI. Trimming cost V 2 bases and J 8 bases; bases outside gene matches: 11. The CDR3 consists of 16 residues. This chain's CDR3 is CASSYGGQGRVGGYTF. In nucleotides, the CDR3 is TGTGCCAGCAGTTACGGGGGACAGGGGAGGGTAGGGGGCTACACCTTC.

The chain employs TRBV10-3 and TRBJ2-7; D is perhaps TRBD1 or TRBD2 (5 bases each). Germline lookup yields CDR1 ENHRY and CDR2 SYGVKD. The V and J ends lost 4 bases and 0 bases respectively, with 13 bases between them. CDR3 size: 15 residues. CDR3 sequence (DNA): TGTGCCATCAGTGGGGGACCCAGGAGCTCCTACGAGCAGTACTTC. Translating gives CAISGGPRSSYEQYF.

The genes are TRBV10-3 and TRBJ2-3; D call uncertain. In germline, CDR1 is ENHRY, CDR2 SYGVKD. There are 13 residues in the CDR3. With 2 bases removed from V and 2 bases from J, the gap between germline ends came to 5 bases. The CDR3 bases are TGTGCCATCAGTGAGAAGGACACAGATACGCAGTATTTT. This sequence encodes CAISEKDTDTQYF.

The table lists this clone with a few counts. This CDR3 reads CASSDGTGAGEQFF. The DNA for the CDR3 is TGTGCCAGCAGCGACGGGACAGGGGCGGGTGAGCAGTTCTTC. The V and J genes are TRBV2 and TRBJ2-1; 10 bases line up with TRBD1. This CDR3 is 14 amino acids long. V was clipped by 6 bases and J by 9 bases; unmatched bases: 8. Germline values: CDR1 SNHLY, CDR2 FYNNEI.